This T cell receptor (beta chain) originates from a study of vaccination effects on CD4 cells after COVID-19. Some clones are missing from TCRdb's copy, which holds only in-frame ones; the method was immunoSEQ multiplex PCR. Of 14,000 or so clones in the sample, about 78% were seen once. The CDR3 is made up of 15 amino acids. Trimming removed 5 bases from V and 3 bases from J; junction bases left unmatched: 7. The germline CDR1 and CDR2 sequences are LNHDA and SQIVND (reference sequence). ViraFEST assay sequencing came after antigen-specific CD4+ T cells were expanded with viral peptide pools. After around nine days in culture, the CD4+ T cells were isolated. According to PCR results, the person was infected with SARS-CoV-2 between March and December 2020. Two-dose BNT162b2 or mRNA-1273 vaccination was given to participants. Replacing half the medium with IL-2 medium was done on days 3 and 7. Concerning this clone: Its antigen is currently unknown.

The sequenced sample was CD4+ T cells from PBMCs cultured with SARS-CoV-2 spike peptides, obtained after COVID-19 vaccination. The genes are TRBV19 and TRBJ1-5; 7 nucleotides line up with TRBD1. The source of this sequence is a human donor who had a prior SARS-CoV-2 infection. The CDR3 bases are TGTGCCAGTAGTTCCGGTACAGGGGTCAATCAGCCCCAGCATTTT. Its protein product is CASSSGTGVNQPQHF.